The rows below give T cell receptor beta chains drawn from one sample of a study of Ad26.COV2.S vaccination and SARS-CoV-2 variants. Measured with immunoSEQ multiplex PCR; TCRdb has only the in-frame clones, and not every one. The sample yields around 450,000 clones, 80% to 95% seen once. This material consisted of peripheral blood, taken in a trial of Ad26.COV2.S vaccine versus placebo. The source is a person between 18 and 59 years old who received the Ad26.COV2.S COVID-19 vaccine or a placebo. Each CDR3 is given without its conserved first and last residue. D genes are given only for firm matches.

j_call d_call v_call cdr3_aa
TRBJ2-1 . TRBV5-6 ASSAPGTPYNEQF
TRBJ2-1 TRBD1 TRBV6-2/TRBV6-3 ASSPQTGSSYNEQF
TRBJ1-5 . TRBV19 ASQSWVRGNQPQH
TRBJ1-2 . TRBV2 ASFYIGRTMGGYT
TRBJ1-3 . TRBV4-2 ASSQDGGSGNTIY
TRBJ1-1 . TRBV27 ASRDDAYTEAF
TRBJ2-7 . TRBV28 ASSWASKYEQY
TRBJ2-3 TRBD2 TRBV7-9 ASSQTSGSSEDTQY
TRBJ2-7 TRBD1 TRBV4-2 ASSQGQVSSYEQY
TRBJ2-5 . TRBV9 ASSVEEGQETQY
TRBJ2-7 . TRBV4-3 ASSQGRQAYEQY
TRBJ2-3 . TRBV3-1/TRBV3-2 ASSSIAPRSSSTDTQY
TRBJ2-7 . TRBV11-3 ASSLDSSYEQY
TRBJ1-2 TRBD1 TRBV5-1 ASSPLTTGNYGYT
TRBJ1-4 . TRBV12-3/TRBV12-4 ASRPDLNEKLF
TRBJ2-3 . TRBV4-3 ASSQVTDGTDTQY
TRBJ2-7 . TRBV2 ASREQASHEQY
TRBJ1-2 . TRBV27 ASSLRDGDGPT
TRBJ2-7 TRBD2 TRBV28 ASSFHRRGVYEQY
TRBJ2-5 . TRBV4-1 ASSQALLETQY
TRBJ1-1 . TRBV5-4 ASSLLGAEGYTEAF
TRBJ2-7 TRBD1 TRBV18 ASSPRTGVYEQY
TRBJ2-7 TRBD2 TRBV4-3 ASSQDLAGEVLAAEQY
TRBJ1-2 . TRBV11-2 ASSLPGPTH
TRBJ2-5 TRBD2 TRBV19 ASSPGLAGVRPETQY
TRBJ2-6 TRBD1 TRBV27 ASSLSRLQGQGRYGANVLT
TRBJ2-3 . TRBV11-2 ASSRSAGNTDTQY
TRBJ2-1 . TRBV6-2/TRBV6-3 ASSYNSGSYNEQF
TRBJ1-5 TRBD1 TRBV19 ASSVEPDRVIMSNQPQH
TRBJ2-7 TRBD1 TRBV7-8 ASSLVLGQGYEQY
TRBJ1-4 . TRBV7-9 ASSLNQGGGEKLF
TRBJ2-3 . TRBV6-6 ASNPGARGGTDTQY
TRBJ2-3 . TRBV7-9 ASSPPPIDTQY
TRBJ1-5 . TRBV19 ASSIGGDRRYQPQH
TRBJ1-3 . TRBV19 ASSIDGTFGNTIY
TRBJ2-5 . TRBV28 ASRGLGRETQY
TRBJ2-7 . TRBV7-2 ASSFLFQGYEQY
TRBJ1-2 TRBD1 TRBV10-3 AIRSSGTGENYGYT
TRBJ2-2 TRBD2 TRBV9 ASTLGNQAGGGTGELF
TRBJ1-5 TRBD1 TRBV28 ASSLRDRANQPQH
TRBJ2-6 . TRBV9 ASSAGGMGAPSGANVLT
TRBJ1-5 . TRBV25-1 ASSVGNQPQH
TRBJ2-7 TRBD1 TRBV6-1 ASSEANHRDRGGQY
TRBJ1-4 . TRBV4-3 ASSPSRVYEKLF
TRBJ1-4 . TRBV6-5 ASSYSGSQEKLF
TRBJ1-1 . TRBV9 ASSVGEGRTEAF
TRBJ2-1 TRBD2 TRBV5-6 ASSFLAGGTEQF
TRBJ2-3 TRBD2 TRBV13 ASSRTSGPDTQY
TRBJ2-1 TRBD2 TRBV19 ASSRASGYNEQF
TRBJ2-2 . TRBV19 ASRGTNTGELF
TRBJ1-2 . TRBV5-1 ATSPGQQYGYT